Shown below are 13 T cell receptor beta chains from a single sample sequenced in a study of cytomegalovirus exposure and HLA in healthy donors. Use of 60 Vbeta and 13 Jbeta primers characterized the PCR. Clones were sequenced by immunoSEQ multiplex PCR, and TCRdb holds only the in-frame ones, with some missing. Among 100,000 to 150,000 clones listed, 55% to 75% were seen once. Sequenced material: PBMCs. These receptors were taken from a human donor in good health.

This clone showed up just once. This sequence joins TRBV5-1 and TRBJ2-5; D might be TRBD2 (7 bases). CDR3 size: 14 residues. Trimming stripped 4 bases from V and 6 bases from J, with 16 bases between. The germline CDR1 and CDR2 sequences are SGHRS and YFSETQ. CDR3 DNA sequence: TGCGCCAGCAGCCTAGCGGCCGGGACACAGACCCAGTACTTC. It is translated as CASSLAAGTQTQYF.

This clone was detected a few times. The V and J genes are TRBV7-2 and TRBJ2-2; D possibly corresponds to TRBD2 (5 bases). Deletions cut 1 base from V and 5 bases from J, with 11 bases between. CDR1 SGHTA and CDR2 FQGNSA come from the germline V gene. This CDR3 has 15 amino acids. CDR3 sequence reads: CASSLVQPGTGELFF. The CDR3 DNA reads TGTGCCAGCAGCTTAGTGCAGCCGGGGACCGGGGAGCTGTTTTTT. The whole variable domain, remainder taken from reference TRBV7-2 and TRBJ2-2, is GAGVSQSPSNKVTEKGKDVELRCDPISGHTALYWYRQSLGQGLEFLIYFQGNSAPDKSGLPSDRFSAERTGGSVSTLTIQRTQQEDSAVYLCASSLVQPGTGELFFGEGSRLTVL.

The rearrangement links TRBV28 to TRBJ2-7; 10 bases agree with TRBD2. This CDR3 has 15 amino acids. Per germline, CDR1 MDHEN and CDR2 SYDVKM. V was clipped by 5 bases and J by 1 base; unmatched bases: 5. CDR3 sequence (DNA): TGTGCCAGCAGTGCCGGACTAGCGGCATCCTACGAGCAGTACTTC. It translates to CASSAGLAASYEQYF.

The V and J genes are TRBV9 and TRBJ1-5; a possible D gene is TRBD1 (6 bases). The CDR3 is 15 amino acids. Trimming removed 0 bases from V and 4 bases from J, with 11 bases in between. Germline V gene lookup returns CDR1 SGDLS and CDR2 YYNGEE. The CDR3 sequence: CASSVAGDINQPQHF. The CDR3 DNA sequence: TGTGCCAGCAGCGTAGCCGGGGACATAAATCAGCCCCAGCATTTT.

In its sample, this clone was seen once. An end of the junction does not agree with germline; a read error may underlie this. This rearrangement joins TRBV7-9 to TRBJ2-1; no clear D. The germline V gene has CDR1 SEHNR and CDR2 FQNEAQ (reference sequence). The CDR3 is 11 amino acids. This chain's CDR3 is CSSSFGNEQFF. Here the CDR3 DNA reads TGTTCCAGCAGCTTCGGCAATGAGCAGTTCTTC.

V is TRBV11-2 and J is TRBJ2-7; 10 bases match TRBD1. Unmatched junction bases numbered 9, after V lost 1 base and J lost 3 bases. The CDR3 covers 17 residues. The V gene's germline CDR1 is SGHAT and CDR2 FQNNGV. This CDR3 reads CASSLGYRRTGGYEQYF. As DNA, the CDR3 is TGTGCCAGCAGCTTAGGTTATAGGCGGACAGGGGGCTACGAGCAGTACTTC.

The V and J genes are TRBV28 and TRBJ2-1; 9 bases align to TRBD2. CDR1 is MDHEN, CDR2 SYDVKM, per germline. The CDR3 covers 15 residues. J was trimmed by 9 bases and V by 8 bases; bases with no gene match: 14. The CDR3 coding sequence is TGTGCCAGCGTAGCCGGGGCGGGAGGGCCAGGTGAGCAGTTCTTC. It is translated as CASVAGAGGPGEQFF.

The genes are TRBV7-2 and TRBJ1-1; possible D gene TRBD1, 5 bases. CDR1 SGHTA and CDR2 FQGNSA come from the germline V gene. With 0 bases removed from V and 0 bases from J, the gap between germline ends came to 8 bases. The CDR3 runs to 15 residues. The CDR3 DNA reads TGTGCCAGCAGCTTAGCCGGGGGGATGAACACTGAAGCTTTCTTT. Its protein product is CASSLAGGMNTEAFF.

The J gene is TRBJ2-7, the V gene TRBV11-2, with 7 bases aligning to TRBD1. Trimming took 0 bases from V and 1 from J; bases not matched to a gene: 0. Germline V gene lookup returns CDR1 SGHAT and CDR2 FQNNGV. CDR3 length: 14 amino acids. CDR3 DNA sequence: TGTGCCAGCAGCTTAGAGGGACAGTCCTACGAGCAGTACTTC. Translation: CASSLEGQSYEQYF.

This sequence joins TRBV5-4 and TRBJ1-2; the D is unclear. The length of the CDR3 is 15 residues. V lost 0 bases and J 1 base, leaving 10 bases between the germline ends. In germline, CDR1 is SGHNT, CDR2 YYREEE (reference sequence). For the CDR3, the DNA is TGTGCCAGCAGCTTGGCCGGGCGGGGTAACTATGGCTACACCTTC. Translating it yields CASSLAGRGNYGYTF.

The chain recombines TRBV9 with TRBJ2-7, with D possibly being TRBD2 (6 bases). V lost 3 bases to trimming and J lost 2 bases, with 15 bases between them. The germline gives CDR1 SGDLS, CDR2 YYNGEE. The length of the CDR3 is 15 residues. CDR3 amino acids: CASSASVGGAYEQYF. The CDR3 DNA reads as TGTGCCAGCAGCGCATCCGTGGGGGGAGCCTACGAGCAGTACTTC.

The chain combines TRBV4-1 with TRBJ2-1; 8 bases match TRBD2. With V trimmed by 0 bases and J by 6 bases, 7 bases remained unmatched. CDR3 length equals 16 residues. The germline V gene has CDR1 MGHRA and CDR2 YSYEKL. CDR3 loop: CASSQDVLAAPNEQFF. The CDR3 coding sequence is TGCGCCAGCAGCCAAGATGTACTAGCGGCCCCCAATGAGCAGTTCTTC.

V and J are TRBV28 and TRBJ1-2, with D perhaps matching TRBD1 (5 bases). This CDR3 is built from 17 residues. Germline V gene data show CDR1 as MDHEN and CDR2 as SYDVKM. Trimming removed 1 base at V and 4 bases at J, with 19 bases between. The CDR3 is CASSLSTGGRASYGYTF. The CDR3 bases are TGTGCCAGCAGTTTATCGACGGGGGGGAGGGCCTCCTATGGCTACACCTTC.